This T cell receptor (beta chain) was observed in a study of T cell repertoires in cytomegalovirus infection. In TCRdb, the reads were re-called with MiXCR into one record per CDR3 protein. Among about 700,000 distinct CDR3 sequences listed, around a third were seen once. On this clonotype itself: Its antigen is not known.

This CDR3 has 14 amino acids. Germline loops: CDR1 SEHNR, CDR2 FQNEAQ (reference sequence). Losses at the gene ends were 5 bases for V and 4 bases for J; bases not matched to a gene: 8. Material: cultured PBMCs, obtained from culture after CMV antigen stimulation. The sequence derives from a human donor in good health (CMV status not recorded). Some clones in this sample may be carry-over from other donors' samples. The chain links TRBV7-9 to TRBJ2-7; 7 nucleotides agree with TRBD1. CDR3 nucleotide sequence: TGTGCCAGCAGCCACAGGGGCCAGGGATACGAGCAGTACTTC. Protein: CASSHRGQGYEQYF.